This T cell receptor beta chain was recovered during a study of prognosis after radiotherapy for stage I lung cancer. Study background: Radiotherapy took the form of SBRT (3 to 5 fractions) with a biologically effective dose of at least 100 Gy.

This clonotype was detected many times. The CDR3 is 15 amino acids. The J segment lost 5 bases and the V segment lost 5 bases, leaving 4 bases of the junction unmatched. Per the germline V gene, CDR1 is SGHNT and CDR2 is YENEEA. Genomic DNA was the source, and TCR beta CDR3 was amplified from it by two-round multiplex PCR. First-round PCR, the initial amplification, used primers specific to each TRBV and TRBJ gene. TCRdb reprocessed the multiplex PCR reads via MiXCR and lists one record per CDR3 protein. Among approximately 28,000 distinct CDR3 sequences listed, roughly 30% were seen once. This chain connects TRBV11-3 to TRBJ2-1, with 12 bases identical to TRBD1. The TCR was taken from a donor over 45 with non-small cell lung cancer. The input for sequencing was PBMCs, taken before or after stereotactic body radiation therapy (not recorded which). The CDR3 nucleotides are TGTGCCAGCAGCCCGGGACAGGGGGCTAACAATGAGCAGTTCTTC. This codes for CASSPGQGANNEQFF.